The 10 T cell receptor beta chains below come from one sample, sequenced in a study of T-cell reconstitution after alpha-beta-depleted transplantation in children. The authors prepared the TCRbeta library with unique molecular identifiers. TCRdb itself ran the PCR reads through MiXCR, one entry per CDR3 protein. Here the sample spans about a million distinct CDR3 sequences, about 31% being singletons. The input for sequencing was PBMCs, mostly from graft donor cells, taken 360 days after TCRalphabeta/CD19-depleted stem cell transplant. Receptors were obtained from a boy less than two years old who had a stem cell transplant for SCID, so the T cells may come from the graft donor.

The rearrangement links TRBV15 to TRBJ2-5, with TRBD1 identical over 8 bases. Germline CDR1 reads LNHNV; CDR2 reads YYDKDF (reference sequence). V was pared by 1 base and J by 0 bases, with 10 bases of the junction left unmatched. The CDR3 has 18 amino acids. The CDR3 region has the DNA TGTGCCACCAGCAGAGCCCTCCTCCGGGACAGGTACCAAGAGACCCAGTACTTC. As protein: CATSRALLRDRYQETQYF.

This clonotype came up a few times. The V gene is TRBV24-1, the J gene TRBJ1-1; D is undetermined. Germline lookup yields CDR1 KGHDR and CDR2 SFDVKD. V lost 9 bases, J lost 0 bases, and 10 bases lay in between. The CDR3 contains 13 residues. CDR3 in amino acids: CATRAGLNTEAFF. The CDR3 nucleotides are TGTGCCACCCGGGCAGGCCTGAACACTGAAGCTTTCTTT.

The chain is built from TRBV2 and TRBJ2-7, with D tentatively TRBD1 (6 bases). The ends were cut back, 0 bases at V and 2 bases at J, with 17 bases in the middle. CDR3 size: 17 residues. CDR1 and CDR2 from the germline V gene are SNHLY and FYNNEI. CDR3 residues: CASSEALGNRAPYEQYF. The CDR3 DNA reads as TGTGCCAGCAGTGAAGCGCTGGGTAACAGGGCACCCTACGAGCAGTACTTC.

This clonotype was observed a handful of times. The rearrangement joins TRBV11-2 to TRBJ2-7, with a possible D match to TRBD1 (6 bases). Trimming cost V 6 bases and J 3 bases, with 12 bases left between them. Germline CDR1 and CDR2: SGHAT and FQNNGV. CDR3 length: 13 residues. CDR3 sequence reads: CASRLTGFYEQYF. The CDR3 region has the DNA TGTGCCAGCAGACTTACAGGGTTCTACGAGCAGTACTTC.

This clonotype turned up a few times. The chain combines TRBV10-3 with TRBJ2-7, with D tentatively TRBD1 (5 bases). Trimming shortened V by 5 bases and J by 0 bases, and 11 bases separated the two germline ends. Germline loops: CDR1 ENHRY, CDR2 SYGVKD. CDR3 length: 14 residues. The CDR3: CAISSQGYSYEQYF. The CDR3 DNA is TGTGCCATCAGTTCTCAGGGTTACTCCTACGAGCAGTACTTC.

The rearrangement links TRBV27 to TRBJ2-2; 8 bases line up with TRBD2. Germline assignment: CDR1 MNHEY and CDR2 SMNVEV (reference sequence). The CDR3 contains 16 residues. V trimming: 3 bases; J trimming: 7 bases; junction bases outside the gene matches: 10. Written as DNA, the CDR3 is TGTGCCAGCAGTTTGGCGGGGGGATTTTACATCGGGGAGCTGTTTTTT. This gives the protein CASSLAGGFYIGELFF.

This clonotype was seen many times. The chain joins TRBV18 to TRBJ2-1, with a weak D call TRBD2 (5 bases). The CDR3 extends over 12 amino acids. Between the trimmed V and J ends, which lost 4 bases and 10 bases, there was a span of 11 bases. Germline V gene sequence: CDR1 KGHSH, CDR2 LQKENI. CDR3 protein: CASSRSAREQFF. For the CDR3, the DNA is TGTGCCAGCTCACGTAGCGCACGGGAGCAGTTCTTC.

This clonotype turned up a few times. One junction end disagrees with the germline gene, perhaps due to a read error. The rearrangement links TRBV19 to TRBJ2-3; 7 bases are shared with TRBD1. There are 17 residues in the CDR3. Germline lookup yields CDR1 LNHDA and CDR2 SQIVND (reference sequence). CDR3 in amino acids: CASSSTGEYHLENTQYF. Here the CDR3 DNA reads TGTGCCAGCAGTAGCACAGGGGAATATCACCTAGAGAATACGCAGTATTTT.

The chain employs TRBV6-5 and TRBJ2-5; 11 positions match TRBD2. This CDR3 is 15 amino acids long. The germline CDR1 and CDR2 sequences are MNHEY and SVGAGI. V trimming: 5 bases; J trimming: 4 bases; junction bases outside the gene matches: 6. The CDR3 loop reads CASSRTSGGRETQYF. CDR3 sequence (DNA): TGTGCCAGCAGTCGTACTAGCGGGGGTAGAGAGACCCAGTACTTC.

The genes are TRBV28 and TRBJ2-5, with TRBD1 identical over 7 bases. CDR1 and CDR2 (germline): MDHEN, SYDVKM. Losses at the gene ends were 2 bases for V and 4 bases for J; bases not matched to a gene: 10. The length of the CDR3 is 16 residues. The CDR3 DNA sequence: TGTGCCAGCAGTTTAGCTGTGACAGGGTTAGGAGAGACCCAGTACTTC. It is translated as CASSLAVTGLGETQYF.